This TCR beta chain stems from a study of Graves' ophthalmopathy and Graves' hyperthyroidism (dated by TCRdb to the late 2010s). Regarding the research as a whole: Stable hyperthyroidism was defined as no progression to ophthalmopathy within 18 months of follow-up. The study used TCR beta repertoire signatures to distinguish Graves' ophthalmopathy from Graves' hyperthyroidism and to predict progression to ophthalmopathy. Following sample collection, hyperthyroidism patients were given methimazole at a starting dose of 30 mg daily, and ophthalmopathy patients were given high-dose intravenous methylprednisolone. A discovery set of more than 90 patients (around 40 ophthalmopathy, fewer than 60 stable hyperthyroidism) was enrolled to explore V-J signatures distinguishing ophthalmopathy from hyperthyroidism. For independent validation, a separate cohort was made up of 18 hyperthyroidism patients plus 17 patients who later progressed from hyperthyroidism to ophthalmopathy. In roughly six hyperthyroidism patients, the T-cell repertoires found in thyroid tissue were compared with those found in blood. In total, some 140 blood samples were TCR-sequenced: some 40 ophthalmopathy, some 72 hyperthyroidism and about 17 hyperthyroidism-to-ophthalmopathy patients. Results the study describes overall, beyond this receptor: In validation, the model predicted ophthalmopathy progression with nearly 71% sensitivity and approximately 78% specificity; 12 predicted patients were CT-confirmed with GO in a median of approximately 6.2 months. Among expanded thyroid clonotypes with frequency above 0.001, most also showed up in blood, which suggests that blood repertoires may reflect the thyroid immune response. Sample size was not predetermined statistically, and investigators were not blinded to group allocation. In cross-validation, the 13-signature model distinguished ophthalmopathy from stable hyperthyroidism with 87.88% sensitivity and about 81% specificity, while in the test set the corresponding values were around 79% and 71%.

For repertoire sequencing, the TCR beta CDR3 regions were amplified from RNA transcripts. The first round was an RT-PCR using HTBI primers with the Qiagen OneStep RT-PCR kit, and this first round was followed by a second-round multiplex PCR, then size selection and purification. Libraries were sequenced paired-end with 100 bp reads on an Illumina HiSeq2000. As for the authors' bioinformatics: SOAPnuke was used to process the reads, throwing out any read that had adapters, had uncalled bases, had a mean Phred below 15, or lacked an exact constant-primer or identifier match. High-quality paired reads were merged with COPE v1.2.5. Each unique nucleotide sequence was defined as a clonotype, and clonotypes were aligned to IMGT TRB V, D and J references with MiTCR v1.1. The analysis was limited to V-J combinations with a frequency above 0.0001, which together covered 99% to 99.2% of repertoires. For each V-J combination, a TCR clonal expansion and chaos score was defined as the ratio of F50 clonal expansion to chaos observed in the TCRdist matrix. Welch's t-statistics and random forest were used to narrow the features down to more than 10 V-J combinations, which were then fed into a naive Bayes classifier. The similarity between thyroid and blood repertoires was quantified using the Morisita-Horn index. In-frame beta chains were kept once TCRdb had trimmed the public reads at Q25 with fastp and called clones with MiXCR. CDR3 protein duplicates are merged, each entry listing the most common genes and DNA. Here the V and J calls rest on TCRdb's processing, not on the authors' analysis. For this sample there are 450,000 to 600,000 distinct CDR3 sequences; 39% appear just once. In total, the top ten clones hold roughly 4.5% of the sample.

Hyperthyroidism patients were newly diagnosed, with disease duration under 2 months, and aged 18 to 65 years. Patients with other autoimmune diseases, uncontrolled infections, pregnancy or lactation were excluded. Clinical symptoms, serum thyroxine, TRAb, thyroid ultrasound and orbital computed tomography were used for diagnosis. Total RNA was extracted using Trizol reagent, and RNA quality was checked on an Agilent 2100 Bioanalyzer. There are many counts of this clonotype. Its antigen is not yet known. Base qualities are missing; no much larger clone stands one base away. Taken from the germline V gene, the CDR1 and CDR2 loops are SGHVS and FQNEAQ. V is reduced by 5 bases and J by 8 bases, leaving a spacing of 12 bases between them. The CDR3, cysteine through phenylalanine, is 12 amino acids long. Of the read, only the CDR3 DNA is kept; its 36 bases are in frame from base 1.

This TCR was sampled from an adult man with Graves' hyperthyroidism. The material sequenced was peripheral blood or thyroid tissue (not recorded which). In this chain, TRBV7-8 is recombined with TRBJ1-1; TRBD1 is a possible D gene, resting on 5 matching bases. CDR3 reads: CASSPFRGEAFF. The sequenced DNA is TGTGCCAGCAGCCCATTCCGGGGGGAAGCTTTCTTT.